This T cell receptor beta chain was identified in a study of PD-L1 blockade in urothelial cancer (dated by TCRdb to between 2016 and 2019). Regarding the study in general: Every patient began therapy in about 2014 and was given atezolizumab 1,200 mg intravenously every 3 weeks. Blood samples were analyzed 3 weeks after the start of treatment (second dose) and 6 weeks after the start of treatment. Durable clinical benefit was defined as a progression-free survival longer than 6 months, and TCR features were additionally tested against progression-free survival and overall survival. In the same patients who had TCR sequencing, pretreatment tumors also underwent whole exome sequencing and RNA sequencing. Patients had an ECOG performance status of 0 or 1 and had received between 0 and 3 prior chemotherapy regimens. Blood samples gave a median of approximately 150,000 T cells and tens of thousands of unique TCRs, with a median clonality of roughly 0.081. Durable clinical benefit was achieved by nine patients but not by the remaining 20. Pretreatment tumor samples, along with matched peripheral blood collected serially before and after atezolizumab treatment, underwent TCR sequencing. The study was an exploratory multi-omic analysis of somatic, immune and clinical correlates of response to PD-L1 blockade with atezolizumab in urothelial cancer. About 85% of the 29 patients were males with bladder-origin urothelial cancer, and about 65% of the roughly 29 reported a prior smoking history. Just over 28 patients had pretreatment blood TCR-seq, about 25 had at least one posttreatment blood collection, and about 25 had tumor TCR-seq. The study at large found these results: Among patients with durable benefit, tumor-associated TCR clones showed greater expansion in peripheral blood 3 weeks after treatment started (n of about 20, p = 0.022). Because the sample size was small (n ≈ 28) and many of the analyses were exploratory, the results are meant to be hypothesis-generating. A pretreatment peripheral blood TCR clonality below the median was linked to improved progression-free and overall survival.

About this clone: This clone's antigen is unknown. No much larger clonotype is one base removed from it; base qualities were not supplied.

According to the study, the label for this sample's time point signals: pretreatment peripheral blood. A total of about 31 patients with locally advanced or metastatic urothelial carcinoma, treated at Memorial Sloan Kettering on a trial protocol, made up the cohort. Peripheral blood mononuclear cells were collected pretreatment and during treatment, with between 1 and 8 total time points obtained per patient. The Qiagen DNeasy Blood extraction kit was used to purify genomic DNA from total PBMCs and from tumor samples. PBMCs were collected pretreatment and during treatment, and were isolated and stored as previously described. Each PCR received spiked-in synthetic TCR analog templates so that absolute template abundance could be estimated from read counts. The immunoSEQ assay used bias-controlled V and J gene primers to amplify TCRbeta CDR3 regions from genomic DNA. Sequencing of rearranged TCRbeta segments was performed at approximately 20X coverage. Per the source publication's procedure: Clustering was used to correct sequencing errors, and CDR3s were annotated against IMGT so that V, D and J genes could be assigned. Downstream analyses used only productive TCRbeta rearrangements and left out out-of-frame or stop-codon sequences. Clonality was calculated as one minus the Shannon entropy normalized by the log of the number of unique productive sequences. Clones differing between time points or between blood and tumor were identified using Fisher's exact test with Benjamini-Hochberg correction, with an adjusted p below 0.01 applied as the threshold. TCRdb re-hosts the immuneACCESS table, in-frame sequences only. Its copies lack some clones; in the studies checked, an unresolved V gene accounts for under half of them, and the cause for the rest is not known. For V, J and clone size, that table is used; D and trimming come from the DNA. This sample lists around 70,000 clones; around 84% were detected once. The top ten clonotypes cover 9% to 9.5% of the sample.

This sample comprised PBMCs, obtained around atezolizumab (anti-PD-L1) treatment. The receptor comes from a woman aged 65 to 85 with urothelial cancer.

CDR3 reads: CASSSILEGGSANEKLFF. At the DNA level, the sequence is TGTGCCAGCAGCTCAATCCTCGAGGGCGGTTCGGCTAATGAAAAACTGTTTTTT. The chain is encoded by TRBV13 joined to TRBJ1-4, with no confident D gene call. The CDR3, cysteine through phenylalanine, is 18 amino acids long. Only CDR3 DNA remains: 54 bases, in frame from the first base. CDR1 and CDR2, per the germline V gene (reference sequence), are PRHDT and FYEKMQ. V gives up 4 bases and J gives up 3 bases, and the segment between their germline ends measures 21 bases.